This TCR beta chain was sequenced for a study of blood T cell repertoires in COVID-19. Study as a whole: From the United States, Italy and Spain came samples of acute and convalescent COVID-19.

With regard to this clone: The junction departs from germline at one end; a sequencing error may be responsible.

Germline CDR1 SQVTM, CDR2 ANQGSEA. The CDR3 totals 11 residues. Per the study methods: It was from reference gene primer amplification that nucleated cell counts were estimated. The repertoire was sequenced with immunoSEQ multiplex PCR; TCRdb's copy has only in-frame clones and lacks some. The DNA gave D and trimming, while V, J and clone size come from that table. The sample shows approximately 28,000 clones, about 92% of them seen only once. Sequenced input: peripheral blood. The chain has TRBV29-1 and TRBJ2-7; 8 nucleotides align to TRBD2. The origin of this receptor is a woman in her sixties or seventies with COVID-19, enrolled during active disease. The CDR3 reads CSVEPGGGRVF. The CDR3 nucleotides are TGCAGCGTTGAACCCGGGGGGGGTAGGGTCTTC.